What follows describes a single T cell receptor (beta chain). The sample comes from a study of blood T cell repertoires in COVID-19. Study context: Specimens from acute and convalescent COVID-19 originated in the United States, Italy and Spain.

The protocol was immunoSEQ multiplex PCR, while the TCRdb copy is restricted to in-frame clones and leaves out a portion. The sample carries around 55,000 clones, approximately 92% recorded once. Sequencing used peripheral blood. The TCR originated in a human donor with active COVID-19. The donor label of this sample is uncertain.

The CDR3 sequence: CASSGPTGQGQYF. DNA of the CDR3: TGTGCCAGCAGTGGACCCACGGGACAGGGGCAGTACTTC. The genes are TRBV6-9 and TRBJ2-7; 9 nucleotides match TRBD1. V trimming: 5 bases; J trimming: 9 bases; junction bases outside the gene matches: 8. The CDR3 consists of 13 residues. Germline loops: CDR1 MNHGY, CDR2 SVAAGI.